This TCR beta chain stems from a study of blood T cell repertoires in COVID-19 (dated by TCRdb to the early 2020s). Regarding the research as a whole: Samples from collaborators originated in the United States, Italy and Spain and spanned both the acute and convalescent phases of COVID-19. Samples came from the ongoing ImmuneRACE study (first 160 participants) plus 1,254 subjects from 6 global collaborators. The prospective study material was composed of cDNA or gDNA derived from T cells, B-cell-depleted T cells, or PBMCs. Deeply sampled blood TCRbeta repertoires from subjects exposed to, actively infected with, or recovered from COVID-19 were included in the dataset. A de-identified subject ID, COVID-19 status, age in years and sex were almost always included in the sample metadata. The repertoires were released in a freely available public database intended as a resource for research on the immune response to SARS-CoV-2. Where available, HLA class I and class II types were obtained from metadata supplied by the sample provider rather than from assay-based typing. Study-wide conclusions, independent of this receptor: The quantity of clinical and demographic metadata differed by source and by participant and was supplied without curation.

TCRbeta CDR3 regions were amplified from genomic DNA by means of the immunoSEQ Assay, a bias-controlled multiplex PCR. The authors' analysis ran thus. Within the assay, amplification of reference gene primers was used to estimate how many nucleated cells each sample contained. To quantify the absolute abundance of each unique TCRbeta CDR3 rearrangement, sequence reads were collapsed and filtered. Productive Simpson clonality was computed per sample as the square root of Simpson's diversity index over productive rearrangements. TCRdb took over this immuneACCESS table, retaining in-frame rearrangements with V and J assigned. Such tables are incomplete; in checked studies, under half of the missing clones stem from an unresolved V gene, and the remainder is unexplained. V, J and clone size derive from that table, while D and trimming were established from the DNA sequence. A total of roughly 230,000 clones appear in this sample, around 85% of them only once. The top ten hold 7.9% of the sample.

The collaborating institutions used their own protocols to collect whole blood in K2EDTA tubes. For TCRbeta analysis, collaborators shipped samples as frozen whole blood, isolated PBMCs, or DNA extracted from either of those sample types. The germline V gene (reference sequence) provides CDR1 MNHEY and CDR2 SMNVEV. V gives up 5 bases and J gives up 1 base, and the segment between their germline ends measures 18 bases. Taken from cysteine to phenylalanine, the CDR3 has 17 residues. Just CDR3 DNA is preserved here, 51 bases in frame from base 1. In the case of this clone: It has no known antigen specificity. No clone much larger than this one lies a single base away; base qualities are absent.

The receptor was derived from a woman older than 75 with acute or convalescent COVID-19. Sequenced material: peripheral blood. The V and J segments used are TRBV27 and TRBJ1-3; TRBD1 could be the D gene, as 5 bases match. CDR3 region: CASSPLYDSGSGNTIYF. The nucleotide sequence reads TGTGCCAGCAGTCCCCTTTACGACAGTGGGTCTGGAAACACCATATATTTT.